These 27 T cell receptor beta chains share one sample of origin, sequenced in a study of cytomegalovirus exposure and HLA in healthy donors. Primers: 60 Vbeta forward and 13 Jbeta reverse. Sequenced by immunoSEQ multiplex PCR; TCRdb stores in-frame clones only, minus some. The table shows 150,000 to 200,000 clones, with 75% occurring only once. Sequenced input: PBMCs. These receptors originate from a woman in her forties in good health and CMV-seropositive.

CDR3 nucleotides: TGTGCCAGCAGCGAAGGGGACAGGGGGCCGGGCTTTGGCTACACCTTC. This sequence encodes CASSEGDRGPGFGYTF. The genes are TRBV9 and TRBJ1-2; 12 bases line up with TRBD1. The CDR3 is made up of 16 amino acids. From germline, CDR1 is SGDLS and CDR2 YYNGEE. The ends lost 3 bases at V and 7 bases at J; junction bases unmatched: 10.

V usage is TRBV5-1 and J usage is TRBJ2-2; 9 bases are a match to TRBD2. There are 16 residues in the CDR3. Germline-derived CDR1 and CDR2 are SGHRS and YFSETQ. V gave up 0 bases and J gave up 5 bases; unmatched junction bases: 5. The CDR3 reads CASSLGTSGRTGELFF. Here the CDR3 DNA reads TGCGCCAGCAGCTTGGGAACTAGCGGGCGAACCGGGGAGCTGTTTTTT.

The genes are TRBV2 and TRBJ2-5, with 9 bases identical to TRBD1. The J segment lost 5 bases and the V segment lost 6 bases, leaving 7 bases of the junction unmatched. CDR3 size: 14 residues. Looked up from germline, CDR1 is SNHLY and CDR2 is FYNNEI. The CDR3 reads CASSGTGSLETQYF. CDR3 DNA: TGTGCCAGCAGCGGGACAGGGAGTTTGGAGACCCAGTACTTC.

In this sample, this clone turned up a few times. This chain joins TRBV7-3 and TRBJ2-1; D may be TRBD2 (6 bases). This CDR3 contains 15 residues. V was pared by 2 bases and J by 1 base, with 9 bases between. Looked up from germline, CDR1 is SGHTA and CDR2 is FQGTGA. The CDR3 DNA is TGTGCCAGCAGCTTAGGGGGAGGATCCTACAATGAGCAGTTCTTC. Translated: CASSLGGGSYNEQFF. Together with reference TRBV7-3 and TRBJ2-1, the CDR3 gives the full variable domain: GAGVSQTPSNKVTEKGKYVELRCDPISGHTALYWYRQSLGQGPEFLIYFQGTGAADDSGLPNDRFFAVRPEGSVSTLKIQRTERGDSAVYLCASSLGGGSYNEQFFGPGTRLTVL.

The sample holds one count of this clone. The chain carries TRBV27 and TRBJ2-7, with 7 bases aligning to TRBD1. Germline V gene sequence: CDR1 MNHEY, CDR2 SMNVEV (reference sequence). Germline trimming cut 3 bases from V and 0 bases from J; bases unmatched to any gene: 2. CDR3 length: 14 residues. The CDR3 loop reads CASSFRDSSYEQYF. Written as DNA, the CDR3 is TGTGCCAGCAGTTTCCGGGACAGCTCCTACGAGCAGTACTTC.

The genes are TRBV5-4 and TRBJ2-3; 8 bases match TRBD2. Germline V gives CDR1 SGHNT, CDR2 YYREEE (reference sequence). V was clipped by 4 bases and J by 0 bases; unmatched bases: 7. The CDR3 extends over 16 amino acids. For the CDR3, the DNA is TGTGCCAGCAGCGAAGGGACTAGGGGGAGCACAGATACGCAGTATTTT. It yields the protein CASSEGTRGSTDTQYF. The full variable domain, in which reference TRBV5-4 and TRBJ2-3 provide the parts outside the CDR3, is ETGVTQSPTHLIKTRGQQVTLRCSSQSGHNTVSWYQQALGQGPQFIFQYYREEENGRGNFPPRFSGLQFPNYSSELNVNALELDDSALYLCASSEGTRGSTDTQYFGPGTRLTVL.

This chain joins TRBV19 and TRBJ2-1; 7 bases are shared with TRBD2. CDR1 and CDR2 (germline): LNHDA, SQIVND (reference sequence). V was clipped by 8 bases and J by 6 bases; unmatched bases: 13. The CDR3 has 15 amino acids. The CDR3 nucleotides are TGTGCCAGTCGGGTTGGGCGGGAGCCATTCAATGAGCAGTTCTTC. Translating it yields CASRVGREPFNEQFF. Using reference TRBV19 and TRBJ2-1 for the parts outside the CDR3, the full variable domain is DGGITQSPKYLFRKEGQNVTLSCEQNLNHDAMYWYRQDPGQGLRLIYYSQIVNDFQKGDIAEGYSVSREKKESFPLTVTSAQKNPTAFYLCASRVGREPFNEQFFGPGTRLTVL.

The genes are TRBV11-2 and TRBJ2-5; weak D call: TRBD2 (6 bases). The end of the DNA aligns better with TRBJ2-7, so the J call may be wrong. CDR1 and CDR2 (germline): SGHAT, FQNNGV. This CDR3 region has 15 residues. The CDR3 region is CASSSQRASSYEQYF. In nucleotides, the CDR3 is TGTGCCAGCAGCTCCCAGCGGGCAAGCTCCTACGAGCAGTACTTC.

This chain connects TRBV27 to TRBJ2-7; D gene uncertain. This CDR3 region has 13 residues. Trimming removed 5 bases from V and 0 bases from J, with 8 bases in between. Looked up from germline, CDR1 is MNHEY and CDR2 is SMNVEV (reference sequence). The CDR3 coding sequence is TGTGCCAGCAGTCCTCTCGGCTCCTACGAGCAGTACTTC. Amino acids: CASSPLGSYEQYF.

The sample holds a few counts of this clone. The V and J genes are TRBV6-5 and TRBJ1-1; 7 nucleotides agree with TRBD1. Germline V gene sequence: CDR1 MNHEY, CDR2 SVGAGI. Trimming at V came to 5 bases and at J to 7 bases, leaving 7 bases not matched to a gene. The length of the CDR3 is 13 residues. The CDR3 protein is CASSTGTECEAFF. The CDR3 region has the DNA TGTGCCAGCAGTACCGGGACAGAGTGTGAAGCTTTCTTT.

The J gene is TRBJ2-4, the V gene TRBV19; D gene uncertain. This CDR3 has 13 amino acids. Germline loops: CDR1 LNHDA, CDR2 SQIVND (reference sequence). V was shortened by 9 bases and J by 2 bases, with 11 bases between the two germline ends. CDR3 DNA sequence: TGTGCCAGCCGAGTTTCCCCCAAAAACATTCAGTACTTC. Protein product: CASRVSPKNIQYF.

The J gene is TRBJ2-7, the V gene TRBV4-3, with D hard to call. The germline CDR1 and CDR2 sequences are LGHNA and YSLEER. The CDR3 sequence is 14 residues long. V was trimmed by 0 bases and J by 6 bases, leaving 12 bases between them. The CDR3 loop reads CASSQDSILPEQYF. DNA of the CDR3: TGCGCCAGCAGCCAAGACTCCATTCTACCCGAGCAGTACTTC.

This rearrangement joins TRBV19 to TRBJ1-1, with D tentatively TRBD1 (5 bases). The CDR3 has 14 residues. The V end lost 3 bases, the J end lost 7 bases, and 15 bases lay between the germline ends. Germline values: CDR1 LNHDA, CDR2 SQIVND (reference sequence). In DNA form, the CDR3 reads TGTGCCAGTAGTATTCGGCAGGGAGGGATTGAAGCTTTCTTT. Its protein product is CASSIRQGGIEAFF.

The V call is TRBV7-3, the J call TRBJ2-3, with 9 bases matching TRBD2. Germline V lookup: CDR1 SGHTA, CDR2 FQGTGA. V shed 0 bases, J shed 5 bases, and the junction held 3 bases outside the gene matches. This CDR3 region has 15 residues. The DNA of the CDR3 is TGTGCCAGCAGCTTAACGGCGCGGGAGGGAGATACGCAGTATTTT. It specifies CASSLTAREGDTQYF.

The rearrangement uses TRBV2 and TRBJ2-1; D is unresolved. Trimming took 8 bases from V and 4 from J, leaving 12 bases between them. This CDR3 has 13 residues. From germline, CDR1 is SNHLY and CDR2 FYNNEI. The CDR3 DNA follows: TGTGCCAGCTCCTATAATAATTACAATGAGCAGTTCTTC. Translating it yields CASSYNNYNEQFF. The whole variable domain, remainder taken from reference TRBV2 and TRBJ2-1, is EPEVTQTPSHQVTQMGQEVILRCVPISNHLYFYWYRQILGQKVEFLVSFYNNEISEKSEIFDDQFSVERPDGSNFTLKIRSTKLEDSAMYFCASSYNNYNEQFFGPGTRLTVL.

The chain recombines TRBV5-1 with TRBJ2-3, with 14 bases identical to TRBD2. Looked up from germline, CDR1 is SGHRS and CDR2 is YFSETQ. CDR3 length: 17 amino acids. Unmatched junction bases numbered 4, after V lost 0 bases and J lost 4 bases. CDR3 sequence (DNA): TGCGCCAGCAGCTTGGGACTAGCGGGAGGGCTCCCAGATACGCAGTATTTT. Translating gives CASSLGLAGGLPDTQYF.

V usage is TRBV7-2 and J usage is TRBJ2-5; 11 nucleotides agree with TRBD2. Germline V gene lookup returns CDR1 SGHTA and CDR2 FQGNSA. V shed 6 bases, J shed 3 bases, and the junction held 3 bases outside the gene matches. The CDR3 runs to 14 residues. The CDR3 protein is CASSSGLAEETQYF. The CDR3 DNA reads TGTGCCAGCAGTTCGGGACTAGCGGAAGAGACCCAGTACTTC.

The V call is TRBV7-6, the J call TRBJ2-2; TRBD1 aligns across 8 bases. The V and J ends lost 5 bases and 9 bases, in that order; junction bases with no gene match: 14. Germline V CDR1 and CDR2: SGHVS, FNYEAQ. CDR3 length: 16 amino acids. CDR3 sequence: CASSHRGRSARRELFF. The CDR3 nucleotides read TGTGCCAGCAGCCACAGGGGGAGGTCCGCCCGTCGGGAGCTGTTTTTT.

Only one count was recorded for this clone. This chain joins TRBV5-1 and TRBJ2-5, with a weak D call TRBD1 (5 bases). Germline CDR1 reads SGHRS; CDR2 reads YFSETQ. This CDR3 region has 14 residues. Trimming pared 4 bases from V and 5 bases from J, leaving 15 bases between. The DNA of the CDR3 is TGCGCCAGCAGCCTTCTAGGGGTGAGGGAGACCCAGTACTTC. It is translated as CASSLLGVRETQYF.

The chain is built from TRBV6-6 and TRBJ2-2; 10 bases map to TRBD2. V shed 6 bases, J shed 5 bases, and the junction held 9 bases outside the gene matches. The germline V gene has CDR1 MNHNY and CDR2 SVGAGI (reference sequence). The CDR3 is made up of 16 amino acids. Written as DNA, the CDR3 is TGTGCCAGCAGACACGAGAGTAGCGGGAGGACCGGGGAGCTGTTTTTT. Translating gives CASRHESSGRTGELFF.

This clone was recorded only once. This chain connects TRBV16 to TRBJ2-2; a possible D gene is TRBD2 (5 bases). The CDR3 covers 13 residues. V lost 4 bases to trimming and J lost 5 bases, with 8 bases between them. Per germline, CDR1 KGHSY and CDR2 FQNENV. The CDR3 spells CASSPRGTGELFF. The CDR3 DNA is TGTGCCAGCAGCCCCCGAGGGACCGGGGAGCTGTTTTTT.

This clone was counted only a few times. This chain connects TRBV6-4 to TRBJ2-1, with D possibly being TRBD2 (6 bases). CDR3 size: 13 residues. The germline V and J ends were trimmed by 4 bases and 9 bases, with 13 bases remaining between them. Germline CDR1 and CDR2: MRHNA and SNTAGT. For the CDR3, the DNA is TGTGCCAGCAGTGTCCTAGCGTCAGGTGAGCAGTTCTTC. Its translation: CASSVLASGEQFF.

The J gene is TRBJ1-2, the V gene TRBV5-1; TRBD1 aligns across 7 bases. The length of the CDR3 is 15 residues. The V gene end was trimmed by 5 bases and the J gene end by 6 bases; junction bases not matched to a gene: 13. Germline-derived CDR1 and CDR2 are SGHRS and YFSETQ. CDR3 amino acids: CASRAYGTTGDGYTF. In DNA, the CDR3 is TGCGCCAGCAGGGCGTACGGAACAACAGGGGATGGCTACACCTTC.

The rearrangement uses TRBV5-6 and TRBJ2-4; D may be TRBD2 (6 bases). Trimming stripped 2 bases from V and 0 bases from J, with 21 bases between. The CDR3 has 19 amino acids. Per the germline V gene, CDR1 is SGHDT and CDR2 is YYEEEE. The CDR3 coding sequence is TGTGCCAGCAGCTTCTTGGCACAGCTGGGGGGTATAGCCAAAAACATTCAGTACTTC. Translation gives CASSFLAQLGGIAKNIQYF.

The V gene is TRBV11-2, the J gene TRBJ2-7; no reliable D call. Germline lookup yields CDR1 SGHAT and CDR2 FQNNGV. V was clipped by 5 bases and J by 1 base, with 9 bases between them. This CDR3 has 13 amino acids. CDR3 coding DNA: TGTGCCAGCAGCCTGACTGATTCCTACGAGCAGTACTTC. This sequence encodes CASSLTDSYEQYF.

The chain carries TRBV28 and TRBJ2-7, with 9 positions matching TRBD2. J gave up 3 bases and V 11 bases, and 38 bases lay outside the gene matches. The CDR3 is 23 amino acids. Germline assignment: CDR1 MDHEN and CDR2 SYDVKM. CDR3: CAATGTSLISYPYHPFHSYEQYF. CDR3 DNA sequence: TGTGCCGCGACCGGGACTAGCTTAATTTCATATCCATACCATCCATTTCATAGCTACGAGCAGTACTTC.

The chain couples TRBV29-1 to TRBJ2-3, with 10 positions matching TRBD2. Per germline, CDR1 SQVTM and CDR2 ANQGSEA. The CDR3 is made up of 16 amino acids. Germline trimming cut 1 base from V and 3 bases from J; bases unmatched to any gene: 7. CDR3 coding DNA: TGCAGCGTTGAAGGTCCTGCTAGCGGGAGAACAGATACGCAGTATTTT. As protein: CSVEGPASGRTDTQYF.